This passage covers 29 T cell receptor beta chains from one sample sequenced in a study of PD-1 blockade in mismatch repair-deficient tumors. Clones were read by immunoSEQ multiplex PCR, and TCRdb kept only the in-frame ones, dropping some. The sample includes 100,000 to 150,000 clones, around 83% of them seen just once. This specimen was peripheral blood, taken 44 weeks after starting pembrolizumab. These receptors originate from an adult with mismatch repair-deficient cancer.

The gene calls are TRBV7-2 and TRBJ2-3, with D possibly matching TRBD2 (5 bases). This CDR3 spans 14 amino acids. Deletions cut 5 bases from V and 4 bases from J, with 13 bases between. CDR1 and CDR2 (germline): SGHTA, FQGNSA. The CDR3 nucleotides read TGTGCCAGCAGCATACTAGAGGGCCCAGATACGCAGTATTTT. Translation gives CASSILEGPDTQYF.

The gene calls are TRBV10-3 and TRBJ2-5; D call uncertain. CDR1 is ENHRY, CDR2 SYGVKD, per germline. CDR3 length equals 14 residues. Trimming left V 5 bases short and J 3 bases short, with 13 bases between. DNA for the CDR3: TGTGCCATCAGTCCAGACACCCGGAAAGAGACCCAGTACTTC. It encodes CAISPDTRKETQYF.

The chain recombines TRBV6-5 with TRBJ2-7, with 7 bases that match TRBD2. Trimming cost V 4 bases and J 5 bases; bases outside gene matches: 11. CDR1 MNHEY and CDR2 SVGAGI come from the germline V gene. The CDR3 covers 15 residues. Here the CDR3 DNA reads TGTGCCAGCAGTTCCCGACTAGCAAGGAAGAACGAGCAGTACTTC. This translates into CASSSRLARKNEQYF.

The V gene is TRBV11-3, the J gene TRBJ2-7; D ambiguous. The germline V and J ends were trimmed by 1 base and 2 bases, with 9 bases remaining between them. The CDR3 is made up of 14 amino acids. CDR1 and CDR2 (germline): SGHNT, YENEEA. As DNA, the CDR3 is TGTGCCAGCAGCTTAGCTCCAGGCCCCTACGAGCAGTACTTC. Translated, it gives CASSLAPGPYEQYF.

In this sample, this clone turned up once. The rearrangement uses TRBV11-2 and TRBJ1-1; no reliable D call. Trimming left V 3 bases short and J 3 bases short, with 5 bases between. CDR3 length: 12 amino acids. The germline CDR1 and CDR2 sequences are SGHAT and FQNNGV. The CDR3 spells CASSFRDTEAFF. CDR3 bases: TGTGCCAGCAGCTTTAGAGACACTGAAGCTTTCTTT.

The rearrangement links TRBV5-1 to TRBJ1-4; 10 bases align to TRBD1. With 2 bases clipped from V and 6 bases from J, the junction kept 1 base outside the gene matches. Germline values: CDR1 SGHRS, CDR2 YFSETQ. The CDR3 is made up of 14 amino acids. Here the CDR3 reads CASSFGQGDEKLFF. For the CDR3, the DNA is TGCGCCAGCAGCTTTGGACAGGGGGATGAAAAACTGTTTTTT.

This rearrangement joins TRBV19 to TRBJ2-1; 7 bases line up with TRBD2. There are 14 residues in the CDR3. Per the germline V gene, CDR1 is LNHDA and CDR2 is SQIVND (reference sequence). Losses at the gene ends were 5 bases for V and 10 bases for J; bases not matched to a gene: 11. The CDR3 region is CASSPPAGVGEQFF. The CDR3 nucleotides read TGTGCCAGTAGTCCACCTGCGGGAGTCGGAGAGCAGTTCTTC.

The chain couples TRBV29-1 to TRBJ1-1; maybe TRBD1 (6 bases). Germline V lookup: CDR1 SQVTM, CDR2 ANQGSEA. The CDR3 totals 15 residues. Trimming stripped 0 bases from V and 6 bases from J, with 17 bases between. CDR3 sequence: CSVEESHRQAAEAFF. CDR3 DNA: TGCAGCGTTGAAGAAAGCCATAGACAGGCGGCTGAAGCTTTCTTT.

CDR3 in DNA: TGTGCCAGCAGCCGAACAGGGGGCGGGAGCACAGATACGCAGTATTTT. This encodes CASSRTGGGSTDTQYF. The V gene is TRBV4-2, the J gene TRBJ2-3, with TRBD1 matching 9 bases. Germline V gives CDR1 LGHNA, CDR2 YNFKEQ. Trimming removed 4 bases from V and 0 bases from J; junction bases left unmatched: 5. This CDR3 contains 16 residues.

V and J are TRBV6-6 and TRBJ2-4; TRBD1 agrees at 8 bases. Trimming at V came to 2 bases and at J to 7 bases, leaving 4 bases not matched to a gene. The CDR3 loop spans 14 amino acids. CDR1 is MNHNY, CDR2 SVGAGI, per germline (reference sequence). The CDR3 loop is CASSYGQGGNIQYF. The CDR3 DNA reads as TGTGCCAGCAGTTACGGACAGGGCGGGAACATTCAGTACTTC.

This sequence joins TRBV5-4 and TRBJ2-2, with a possible D match to TRBD1 (5 bases). V was cut by 1 base and J by 6 bases, with 10 bases left in between. CDR1 and CDR2 (germline): SGHNT, YYREEE (reference sequence). This CDR3 has 14 residues. In DNA, the CDR3 is TGTGCCAGCAGCTTGCACACAGGTTCCGGGGAGCTGTTTTTT. Translation: CASSLHTGSGELFF.

The gene calls are TRBV7-9 and TRBJ2-7; 7 bases agree with TRBD1. The CDR3 spans 15 residues. The germline V gene has CDR1 SEHNR and CDR2 FQNEAQ (reference sequence). Unmatched junction bases numbered 6, after V lost 1 base and J lost 3 bases. CDR3 DNA: TGTGCCAGCAGCTTAGTACAGGCAGGGGGCTACGAGCAGTACTTC. It is translated as CASSLVQAGGYEQYF.

This chain links TRBV25-1 with TRBJ2-1; 10 nucleotides agree with TRBD2. Germline CDR1 and CDR2: MGHDK and SYGVNS. Unmatched junction bases numbered 5, after V lost 8 bases and J lost 4 bases. CDR3 length equals 14 residues. As DNA, the CDR3 is TGTGCCAGCGGAAGCGGGAGGGGGTACAATGAGCAGTTCTTC. Protein sequence: CASGSGRGYNEQFF.

CDR3 coding DNA: TGTGCCAGCAGTTACTCGACAGGGTATGGCTACACCTTC. Translation gives CASSYSTGYGYTF. J is TRBJ1-2 and V is TRBV6-6; 7 nucleotides match TRBD1. The CDR3 runs to 13 residues. From germline, CDR1 is MNHNY and CDR2 SVGAGI (reference sequence). The ends lost 0 bases at V and 5 bases at J; junction bases unmatched: 0.

The chain employs TRBV29-1 and TRBJ2-7; D is possibly TRBD1 (5 bases). The CDR3 totals 13 residues. V lost 2 bases and J 3 bases, leaving 11 bases between the germline ends. Per germline, CDR1 SQVTM and CDR2 ANQGSEA. This CDR3 reads CSVETGQDYEQYF. For the CDR3, the DNA is TGCAGCGTTGAAACAGGTCAAGACTACGAGCAGTACTTC.

A few counts support this clone. V and J are TRBV6-5 and TRBJ2-1; D call uncertain. With 0 bases removed from V and 10 bases from J, the gap between germline ends came to 4 bases. This CDR3 has 11 residues. CDR1 and CDR2 from the germline V gene are MNHEY and SVGAGI. The CDR3, as DNA: TGTGCCAGCAGTTACTCCTCGGAGCAGTTCTTC. This translates into CASSYSSEQFF.

The V call is TRBV5-4, the J call TRBJ1-1, with a possible D match to TRBD1 (5 bases). Germline loops: CDR1 SGHNT, CDR2 YYREEE (reference sequence). V lost 1 base and J lost 0, with 7 bases in between. This CDR3 spans 14 amino acids. CDR3 protein: CASSLQGMNTEAFF. DNA for the CDR3: TGTGCCAGCAGCTTGCAGGGTATGAACACTGAAGCTTTCTTT.

This chain joins TRBV20-1 and TRBJ2-1; D is undetermined. CDR1 and CDR2 from the germline V gene are DFQATT and SNEGSKA (reference sequence). V shed 3 bases and J shed 9 bases, with 6 bases lying between them. This CDR3 is 10 amino acids long. CDR3 amino acids: CSASEVEQFF. Here the CDR3 DNA reads TGCAGTGCTAGCGAGGTTGAGCAGTTCTTC.

This chain links TRBV27 with TRBJ2-7, with TRBD2 matching 14 bases. Germline values: CDR1 MNHEY, CDR2 SMNVEV (reference sequence). This CDR3 has 15 residues. V gave up 6 bases and J gave up 3 bases; unmatched junction bases: 4. CDR3 sequence: CASREGTSGSYEQYF. CDR3 nucleotides: TGTGCCAGCAGGGAAGGGACTAGCGGGAGCTACGAGCAGTACTTC.

The genes are TRBV7-9 and TRBJ2-3, with unresolved D. This CDR3 has 16 residues. From germline, CDR1 is SEHNR and CDR2 FQNEAQ (reference sequence). Trimming left V 1 base short and J 2 bases short, with 13 bases between. In nucleotides, the CDR3 is TGTGCCAGCAGCTTAGTTGGTTGGGGAACCACAGATACGCAGTATTTT. This gives the protein CASSLVGWGTTDTQYF.

The V call is TRBV27, the J call TRBJ2-7; unclear D gene. Trimming left V 3 bases short and J 7 bases short, with 4 bases between. CDR1 and CDR2 from the germline V gene are MNHEY and SMNVEV (reference sequence). The CDR3 length is 10 residues. CDR3 DNA sequence: TGTGCCAGCAGTTTGGGAGAGCAGTACTTC. Protein sequence: CASSLGEQYF.

The V and J genes are TRBV2 and TRBJ2-1; 13 bases map to TRBD2. Per the germline V gene, CDR1 is SNHLY and CDR2 is FYNNEI. The CDR3 loop spans 14 amino acids. The CDR3 sequence: CVALEGTSGTEQFF. The CDR3 nucleotides read TGTGTCGCACTCGAAGGGACTAGCGGGACCGAGCAGTTCTTC.

J is TRBJ1-1 and V is TRBV2, with unresolved D. Germline V gene sequence: CDR1 SNHLY, CDR2 FYNNEI. Trimming pared 1 base from V and 0 bases from J, leaving 3 bases between. The CDR3 totals 13 residues. The CDR3 bases are TGTGCCAGCAGTGAAGTTGTGAACACTGAAGCTTTCTTT. Its translation: CASSEVVNTEAFF.

The genes are TRBV13 and TRBJ2-5; no clear D gene. The V and J ends lost 3 bases and 4 bases respectively, with 9 bases between them. The length of the CDR3 is 13 residues. Germline V gene lookup returns CDR1 PRHDT and CDR2 FYEKMQ (reference sequence). CDR3 coding DNA: TGTGCCAGCAGCTTGGTGCAGAGAGAGACCCAGTACTTC. Amino acid sequence: CASSLVQRETQYF.

The V gene is TRBV5-4, the J gene TRBJ1-3; 7 bases align to TRBD1. The CDR3 is made up of 14 amino acids. Germline V CDR1 and CDR2: SGHNT, YYREEE (reference sequence). V gave up 2 bases and J gave up 10 bases; unmatched junction bases: 9. CDR3 in DNA: TGTGCCAGCAGCTTCCGAGGACAGGATAATACCATATATTTT. Translation gives CASSFRGQDNTIYF.

This rearrangement joins TRBV19 to TRBJ1-2; D gene ambiguous. Trimming left V 9 bases short and J 5 bases short, with 19 bases between. The CDR3 totals 14 residues. CDR1 is LNHDA, CDR2 SQIVND, per germline (reference sequence). CDR3 amino acids: CASYGVDLGYGYTF. The CDR3 DNA is TGTGCCAGCTACGGAGTAGACCTAGGGTATGGCTACACCTTC.

This sequence joins TRBV29-1 and TRBJ2-7; TRBD1 matches at 8 bases. Germline CDR1 reads SQVTM; CDR2 reads ANQGSEA. The CDR3 has 13 residues. Trimming cost V 3 bases and J 3 bases; bases outside gene matches: 4. CDR3 DNA sequence: TGCAGCGTTGACCGAGACAGGGGCTACGAGCAGTACTTC. It codes for CSVDRDRGYEQYF.

This chain connects TRBV15 to TRBJ2-1; TRBD1 matches at 7 bases. CDR3 length: 18 residues. V lost 3 bases and J lost 1; bases outside the gene matches: 12. Germline lookup yields CDR1 LNHNV and CDR2 YYDKDF (reference sequence). CDR3 loop: CATSRERTGLLSYNEQFF. The CDR3 coding sequence is TGTGCCACCAGCAGGGAAAGGACAGGTTTGTTGTCCTACAATGAGCAGTTCTTC.

The chain carries TRBV4-2 and TRBJ2-5; 12 bases match TRBD2. Germline V gene data show CDR1 as LGHNA and CDR2 as YNFKEQ. The J segment lost 5 bases and the V segment lost 3 bases, leaving 10 bases of the junction unmatched. The CDR3 totals 17 residues. CDR3 region: CASSQTHLAGGGETQYF. The CDR3 nucleotides are TGTGCCAGCAGCCAGACGCATCTAGCGGGGGGGGGTGAGACCCAGTACTTC.